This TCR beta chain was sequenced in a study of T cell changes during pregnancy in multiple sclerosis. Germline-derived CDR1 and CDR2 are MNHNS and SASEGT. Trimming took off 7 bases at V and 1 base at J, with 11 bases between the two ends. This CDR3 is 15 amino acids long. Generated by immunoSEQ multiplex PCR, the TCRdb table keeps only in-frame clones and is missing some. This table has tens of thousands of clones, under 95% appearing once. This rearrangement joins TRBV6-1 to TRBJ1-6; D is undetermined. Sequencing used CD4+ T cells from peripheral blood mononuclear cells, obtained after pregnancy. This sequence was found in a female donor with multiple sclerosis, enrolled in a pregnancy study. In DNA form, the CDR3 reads TGTGCCAGCAATCGACAAGAGTCCTATAATTCACCCCTCCACTTT. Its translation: CASNRQESYNSPLHF.